This T cell receptor (beta chain) was captured in a study of Ad26.COV2.S vaccination and SARS-CoV-2 variants (dated by TCRdb to the early 2020s). In terms of the full investigation: Donors in the vaccine arm were drawn from COV1001, a multicentre, randomized, double-blind, placebo-controlled phase I-IIa trial testing Ad26.COV2.S in healthy adults. Investigators did not know the trial group allocation while performing experiments and assessing outcomes. Participants in the trial were split at random into five groups of five each, receiving low-dose or high-dose Ad26.COV2.S once or twice, or else placebo on both occasions. Ad26.COV2.S was administered intramuscularly at a dose of 5x10^10 or 1x10^11 viral particles, either as one shot or as two shots given 56 days apart. A total of around 32 samples were included in the TCR-sequenced set, comprising approximately 20 Ad26.COV2.S vaccine recipients, 5 placebo recipients and 8 SARS-CoV-2 convalescent individuals. The specificity and breadth of SARS-CoV-2-reactive T cell receptors after Ad26.COV2.S vaccination were assessed by TCRbeta repertoire sequencing.

The immunoSEQ Assay was used to sequence TCRbeta CDR3 regions. After extraction, genomic DNA underwent amplification by bias-controlled multiplex PCR, followed by high-throughput sequencing. The published analysis was carried out like this. To quantify the absolute abundance of every unique TCRbeta CDR3 region, sequences were collapsed and filtered. T cell fraction was estimated by normalization of TCRbeta template counts to usable DNA, with usable DNA being measured through amplification of reference genes present in all nucleated cells. Repertoire TCRs were annotated as SARS-CoV-2-specific by exact matching of V gene, CDR3 amino acid sequence and J gene to a known reactive TCR set. MIRA supplied the reference SARS-CoV-2 TCR set, which was filtered for enrichment in COVID-19-positive ImmuneCODE repertoires so that public or cross-reactive TCRs were removed. Using the MIRA antigens, annotated TCRs were further analysed by specific ORF or by position within an ORF. Depth was the summed frequency of annotated unique rearrangements, while breadth was defined as annotated unique rearrangements over total unique productive rearrangements. Two-sided Wilcoxon rank-sum tests were used to compare TCR breadth between groups. TCRdb provides this immuneACCESS table in a form limited to in-frame rearrangements. Some clones are lacking; in checked studies, under half of them reflect an unresolved V gene, and why the rest are absent is not known. V and J calls and clone size are those listed in that table; D and trimming were worked out from the DNA. The sample table records a few hundred thousand clones; 90% of these occur just once. The top ten hold roughly 4% of the sample.

On this clone itself: The target of this receptor is not known. No base qualities exist here, and no much larger clone lies one base off it.

What the treatment or condition label conveys for this sample: around 19 received Ad26.COV2.S at low or high dose, single or two shots; about 5 received placebo; per-sample allocation not given. For vaccine and placebo recipients, the sequenced repertoires came from samples collected on day 63 after the first injection. In Cohort 1b, 25 adults aged 18-55 years were enrolled at a single site in Boston, USA, between 29 July and 7 August 2020. As a vaccine, Ad26.COV2.S was a replication-incompetent adenovirus type 26 vector that expressed a prefusion-stabilized SARS-CoV-2 spike protein derived from the original Wuhan strain. The investigation overall reported the following: Non-spike TCR breadth was comparable between vaccine and placebo recipients, consistent with the vaccine containing only spike. The study was not powered for comparison of responses between vaccine doses or regimens. The authors noted that total T cell responses may have been underestimated by the TCR breadth and depth analyses. Substantial breadth of spike-specific CD8+ and CD4+ T cell responses was reported after vaccination. Higher spike-specific TCR breadth was observed in Ad26.COV2.S recipients than in placebo recipients (P = 0.0014).

Reading from cysteine to phenylalanine, the CDR3 counts 14 amino acids. The retained sequence is limited to the CDR3, 42 bases, with the frame set at the first base. V sheds 3 bases and J sheds 1 base, leaving 9 bases between their ends. The CDR1 and CDR2 encoded by the germline V gene (reference sequence) are LGHDT and YNNKEL. The rearranged segments are TRBV3-1 (or the pseudogene TRBV3-2) and TRBJ1-1; 5 matching bases give a weak D call of TRBD1. The clonotype comes from a person between 18 and 65 years old who received the Ad26.COV2.S COVID-19 vaccine or a placebo. Here the sequenced sample was peripheral blood, taken in a trial of Ad26.COV2.S vaccine versus placebo. This receptor has the CDR3 CASSHRARNTEAFF. The DNA sequence is TGTGCCAGCAGCCACAGGGCGAGGAACACTGAAGCTTTCTTT.